This TCR beta chain was identified in a study of PD-L1 blockade in urothelial cancer. Study information: Each participant's history included 0 to 3 prior chemotherapy regimens.

This CDR3 comprises 13 residues. V lost 4 bases to trimming and J lost 4 bases, with 11 bases between them. Germline values: CDR1 MNHNS, CDR2 SASEGT. Synthetically made TCR analog templates were put into each PCR as spikes. TCRdb's copy holds only in-frame clones and misses some; the assay was immunoSEQ multiplex PCR. The data contain 49,000 or so clones, about four fifths of them singletons. This clone has more than one count but fewer than ten. Its target is unknown. Time point here: pretreatment peripheral blood. The patients' disease, urothelial carcinoma, was locally advanced or metastatic. Regarding the study as a whole: In blood at 3 weeks, tumor-associated clones expanded more among patients with durable benefit.

This TCR was sampled from a man in his sixties or seventies with urothelial cancer. Sequencing used PBMCs, obtained around atezolizumab (anti-PD-L1) treatment. The chain has TRBV6-1 and TRBJ2-7, with D perhaps matching TRBD1 (5 bases). CDR3 nucleotide sequence: TGTGCCAGCAGTGTTCAGGGATCATACGAGCAGTACTTC. It yields the protein CASSVQGSYEQYF.